The 17 T cell receptor beta chains listed next were all sequenced from one sample in a study of beta chain features in type 1 diabetes. Study conclusions and caveats: TCRB CDR3s were moderately but significantly shorter in Type 1 diabetes patients in all four CD4+ subsets.

cDNA synthesis used the whole RNA isolate, giving expressed TCRB sequences. The repertoire was sequenced with immunoSEQ multiplex PCR; TCRdb's copy has only in-frame clones and lacks some. This table holds about 370,000 clones, 8.5% to 10% found once. These TCRs' antigens remain unknown. Sequencing was carried out using central memory CD4+ T cells from blood. The receptor set was obtained from a man aged 25 to 40 with type 1 diabetes.

This clone occurred a few times. This rearrangement joins TRBV7-2 to TRBJ2-5; D may be TRBD1 (7 bases). The CDR3 is made up of 14 amino acids. Germline values: CDR1 SGHTA, CDR2 FQGNSA. Trimming took off 5 bases at V and 5 bases at J, with 15 bases between the two ends. The CDR3 region has the DNA TGTGCCAGCAGCCCCCAGGGGGGTGGCGAGACCCAGTACTTC. This gives the protein CASSPQGGGETQYF.

The V gene is TRBV27, the J gene TRBJ2-1; possibly TRBD1 for D (6 bases). This CDR3 contains 13 residues. Trimming pared 5 bases from V and 8 bases from J, leaving 13 bases between. Germline values: CDR1 MNHEY, CDR2 SMNVEV (reference sequence). In DNA form, the CDR3 reads TGTGCCAGCAGTGATAACAGGGTCCATGAGCAGTTCTTC. It encodes CASSDNRVHEQFF.

The CDR3 loop is CAISEPALRGRSEAFF. CDR3 nucleotides: TGTGCCATCAGTGAGCCAGCCCTCAGGGGGCGATCCGAGGCTTTCTTT. The chain joins TRBV10-3 to TRBJ1-1, with 8 bases identical to TRBD1. Germline-derived CDR1 and CDR2 are ENHRY and SYGVKD. J lost 11 bases, V lost 2 bases, and 16 bases had no gene match. The CDR3 has 16 amino acids.

The CDR3 nucleotides are TGCGCCAGCAGCGGCCGTATCAGGGAGGCGGGAAACACCATATATTTT. This translates into CASSGRIREAGNTIYF. The chain employs TRBV4-1 and TRBJ1-3; D might be TRBD1 (5 bases). The CDR3 has 16 residues. Germline V gene sequence: CDR1 MGHRA, CDR2 YSYEKL. Trimming took 5 bases from V and 4 from J, leaving 18 bases between them.

The gene calls are TRBV18 and TRBJ1-1; 7 nucleotides align to TRBD1. The CDR3 runs to 15 residues. The J segment lost 1 base and the V segment lost 3 bases, leaving 5 bases of the junction unmatched. Germline CDR1 is KGHSH and CDR2 is LQKENI. The CDR3 DNA reads as TGTGCCAGCTCACCTACTACAGGGGAGAACACTGAAGCTTTCTTT. Translated, it gives CASSPTTGENTEAFF.

Here the CDR3 DNA reads TGTGCCAGCAGTTCCTCAGGACAGGGGGCCACTGAAGCTTTCTTT. Translating it yields CASSSSGQGATEAFF. The chain couples TRBV27 to TRBJ1-1; TRBD1 aligns across 11 bases. CDR3 length: 15 amino acids. CDR1 is MNHEY, CDR2 SMNVEV, per germline (reference sequence). Trimming took 4 bases from V and 4 from J; bases not matched to a gene: 5.

The J gene is TRBJ2-7, the V gene TRBV19, with TRBD1 matching over 7 bases. The V segment lost 4 bases and the J segment 9 bases; nucleotides outside the gene matches: 12. The CDR3 has 14 residues. Germline V gene lookup returns CDR1 LNHDA and CDR2 SQIVND (reference sequence). CDR3 bases: TGTGCCAGTAGTACTTGGGACAGCCAAAACCTGCAGTACTTC. It translates to CASSTWDSQNLQYF. Drawing the rest from reference TRBV19 and TRBJ2-7, the complete variable domain is DGGITQSPKYLFRKEGQNVTLSCEQNLNHDAMYWYRQDPGQGLRLIYYSQIVNDFQKGDIAEGYSVSREKKESFPLTVTSAQKNPTAFYLCASSTWDSQNLQYFGPGTRLTVT.

A few counts support this clone. The chain links TRBV15 to TRBJ1-1, with a tentative D call TRBD1 (5 bases). From germline, CDR1 is LNHNV and CDR2 YYDKDF (reference sequence). The length of the CDR3 is 16 residues. The V and J ends lost 3 bases and 5 bases respectively, with 19 bases between them. This CDR3 is CATSSGASGRRTEAFF. The CDR3 DNA sequence: TGTGCCACCAGCAGTGGGGCCTCGGGTCGGCGAACTGAAGCTTTCTTT.

The rearrangement links TRBV11-3 to TRBJ2-1, with a tentative D call TRBD2 (6 bases). CDR1 and CDR2 from the germline V gene are SGHNT and YENEEA. This CDR3 spans 14 amino acids. The ends were cut back, 5 bases at V and 7 bases at J, with 15 bases in the middle. The CDR3 loop reads CASSSPEGGNEQFF. CDR3 coding DNA: TGTGCCAGCAGCAGCCCGGAGGGCGGTAATGAGCAGTTCTTC. The complete variable domain, with remaining parts taken from reference TRBV11-3 and TRBJ2-1, reads EAGVVQSPRYKIIEKKQPVAFWCNPISGHNTLYWYLQNLGQGPELLIRYENEEAVDDSQLPKDRFSAERLKGVDSTLKIQPAELGDSAVYLCASSSPEGGNEQFFGPGTRLTVL.

Only a few counts were recorded for this clone. The J gene is TRBJ2-7, the V gene TRBV18, with TRBD1 identical over 9 bases. From germline, CDR1 is KGHSH and CDR2 LQKENI. The CDR3 spans 17 residues. V shed 2 bases and J 2 bases; nucleotides not matched to a gene: 10. The DNA for the CDR3 is TGTGCCAGCTCACCAAGTAGAGGGGGACAGGGCACCTACGAGCAGTACTTC. This translates into CASSPSRGGQGTYEQYF.

In its sample, this clone was seen a few times. The chain carries TRBV5-4 and TRBJ2-5; TRBD2 might be the D (6 bases). V lost 4 bases to trimming and J lost 2 bases, with 18 bases between them. Germline CDR1 is SGHNT and CDR2 is YYREEE (reference sequence). The CDR3 is 16 amino acids. This chain's CDR3 is CASSLGGSGGQETQYF. CDR3 in DNA: TGTGCCAGCAGCCTTGGAGGGTCTGGGGGACAAGAGACCCAGTACTTC. The full variable domain, completed using reference TRBV5-4 and TRBJ2-5, is ETGVTQSPTHLIKTRGQQVTLRCSSQSGHNTVSWYQQALGQGPQFIFQYYREEENGRGNFPPRFSGLQFPNYSSELNVNALELDDSALYLCASSLGGSGGQETQYFGPGTRLLVL.

A word on this clone: The junction does not match germline at one end; this may be a read error. J is TRBJ2-3 and V is TRBV6-1; 7 nucleotides align to TRBD2. The germline gives CDR1 MNHNS, CDR2 SASEGT. The CDR3 loop spans 16 amino acids. The CDR3 nucleotides are TGTGCCATCAGTGACGTGAGGGCGGGAGTCCCCGATACGCAGTATTTT. It translates to CAISDVRAGVPDTQYF.

This clone has only a few counts. The chain couples TRBV6-6 to TRBJ1-1; D remains unclear. This CDR3 has 14 residues. Trimming left V 5 bases short and J 2 bases short, with 12 bases between. Germline V lookup: CDR1 MNHNY, CDR2 SVGAGI (reference sequence). CDR3 amino acids: CASSLPQSNTEAFF. The CDR3 DNA reads as TGTGCCAGCAGTCTACCACAAAGTAACACTGAAGCTTTCTTT.

In its sample, this clone was seen many times. The gene calls are TRBV4-1 and TRBJ1-5; the D is unclear. Trimming took off 1 base at V and 3 bases at J, with 13 bases between the two ends. The CDR3 covers 16 residues. The V gene's germline CDR1 is MGHRA and CDR2 YSYEKL. The CDR3: CASSQARTEINQPQHF. CDR3 nucleotides: TGCGCCAGCAGCCAAGCAAGGACGGAGATCAATCAGCCCCAGCATTTT.

Written as DNA, the CDR3 is TGTGCCAGTAGTCTCCAAGGATCAATCTACGAGCAGTACTTC. Its translation is CASSLQGSIYEQYF. The V call is TRBV19, the J call TRBJ2-7, with D uncertain. The CDR3 sequence is 14 residues long. With 5 bases removed from V and 3 bases from J, the gap between germline ends came to 14 bases. Per the germline V gene, CDR1 is LNHDA and CDR2 is SQIVND (reference sequence).

This clone was counted a few times. The chain has TRBV28 and TRBJ1-1; no clear D. In germline, CDR1 is MDHEN, CDR2 SYDVKM. Trimming removed 8 bases from V and 1 base from J, with 8 bases in between. The CDR3 sequence is 12 residues long. The CDR3 DNA sequence: TGTGCCAGCCTTCGGGGGAACACTGAAGCTTTCTTT. As protein: CASLRGNTEAFF.

The rearrangement joins TRBV28 to TRBJ2-7; perhaps D is TRBD1 or TRBD2 (5 bases each). Germline lookup yields CDR1 MDHEN and CDR2 SYDVKM. V gave up 7 bases and J gave up 8 bases, with 12 bases separating them. CDR3 length: 11 residues. The CDR3 is CASTLRGQQYF. The CDR3 DNA reads TGTGCCAGCACCCTACGGGGCCAGCAGTACTTC.